This T cell receptor beta chain was identified during a study of resident and recirculating memory T cells in vitiligo. In the study overall: Samples were epidermis from two lesional and two nonlesional sites, plus PBMCs. No cells were sorted; samples were homogenized just before genomic DNA extraction.

Clones were read by immunoSEQ multiplex PCR, and TCRdb kept only the in-frame ones, dropping some. The sample contains about 42,000 clones, around nine tenths of which appear only once. CDR3 length: 18 amino acids. Germline V gene lookup returns CDR1 MNHNS and CDR2 SASEGT. V shed 2 bases and J 2 bases; nucleotides not matched to a gene: 8. The TCR comes from a male donor with vitiligo. The chain is built from TRBV6-1 and TRBJ2-3; 12 bases are shared with TRBD2. Material: blood. Written as DNA, the CDR3 is TGTGCCAGCAGTGAAAGGGCTAGCGGGGGGGATTACACAGATACGCAGTATTTT. As protein: CASSERASGGDYTDTQYF.